This T cell receptor beta chain was sequenced during a study of shared clonotypes between healthy human individuals. About the research overall: Aged 18 to 49, the donors were two women and three men.

Assay: immunoSEQ multiplex PCR; the TCRdb copy retains only in-frame clones and omits some. The sample has some 1,400,000 clones; around 97% are singletons. The CDR3 covers 11 residues. Trimming left V 4 bases short and J 5 bases short, with 6 bases between. Per germline, CDR1 GTSNPN and CDR2 SVGIG (reference sequence). The study's findings and limits: Among donors, the sharing of clonotypes was expected to be influenced by sequencing depth. A reduction in generation probabilities was seen for non-shared clonotypes relative to those shared by all four donors.

Healthy and HIV-negative, the adult donors had no recent acute infections or vaccinations. To note about this clone: The target antigen is unknown.

This clonotype was sampled from a man aged 25 to 40 in good health. V and J are TRBV30 and TRBJ2-1; D not resolved. Sample: naive CD4+ T cells sorted from blood. Noted subset: CD45RA+ positively selected. The CDR3 region is CAWTPHNEQFF. DNA of the CDR3: TGTGCCTGGACTCCCCACAATGAGCAGTTCTTC.